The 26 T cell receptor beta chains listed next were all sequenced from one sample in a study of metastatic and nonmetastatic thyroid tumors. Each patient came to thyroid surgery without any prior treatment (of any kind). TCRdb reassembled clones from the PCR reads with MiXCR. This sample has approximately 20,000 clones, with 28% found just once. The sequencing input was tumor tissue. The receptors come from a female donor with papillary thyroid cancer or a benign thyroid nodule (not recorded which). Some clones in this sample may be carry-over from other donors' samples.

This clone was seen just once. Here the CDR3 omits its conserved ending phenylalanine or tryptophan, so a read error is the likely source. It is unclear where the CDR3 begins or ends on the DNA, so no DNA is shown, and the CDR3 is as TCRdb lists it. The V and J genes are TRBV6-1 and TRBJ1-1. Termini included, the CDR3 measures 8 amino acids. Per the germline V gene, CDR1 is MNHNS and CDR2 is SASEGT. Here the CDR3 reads CASSEWGI.

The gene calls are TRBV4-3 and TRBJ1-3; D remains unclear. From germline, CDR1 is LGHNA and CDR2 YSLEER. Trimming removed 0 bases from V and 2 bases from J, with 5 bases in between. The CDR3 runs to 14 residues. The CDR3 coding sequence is TGCGCCAGCAGCCAAGATCAGCCTGGAAACACCATATATTTT. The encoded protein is CASSQDQPGNTIYF.

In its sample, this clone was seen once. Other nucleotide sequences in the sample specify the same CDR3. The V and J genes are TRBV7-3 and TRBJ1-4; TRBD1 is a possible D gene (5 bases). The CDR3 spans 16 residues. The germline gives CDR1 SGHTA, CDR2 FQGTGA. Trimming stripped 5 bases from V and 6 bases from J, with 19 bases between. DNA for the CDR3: TGTGCCAGCAGCCCTCGTGGGAGGGGCTTGGATGAAAAACTGTTTTTT. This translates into CASSPRGRGLDEKLFF.

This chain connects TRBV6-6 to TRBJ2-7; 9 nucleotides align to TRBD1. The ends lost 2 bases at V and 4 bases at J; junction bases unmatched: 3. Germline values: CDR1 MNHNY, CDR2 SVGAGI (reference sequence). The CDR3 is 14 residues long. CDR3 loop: CASSYGTGNYEQYF. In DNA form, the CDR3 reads TGTGCCAGCAGTTACGGGACAGGGAATTACGAGCAGTACTTC.

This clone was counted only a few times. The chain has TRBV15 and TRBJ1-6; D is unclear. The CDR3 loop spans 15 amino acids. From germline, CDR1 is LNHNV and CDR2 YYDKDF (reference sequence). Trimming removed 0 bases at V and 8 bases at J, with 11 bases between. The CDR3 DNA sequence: TGTGCCACCAGCAGAGATCGGGCAGAGTATTCACCCCTCCACTTT. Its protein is CATSRDRAEYSPLHF.

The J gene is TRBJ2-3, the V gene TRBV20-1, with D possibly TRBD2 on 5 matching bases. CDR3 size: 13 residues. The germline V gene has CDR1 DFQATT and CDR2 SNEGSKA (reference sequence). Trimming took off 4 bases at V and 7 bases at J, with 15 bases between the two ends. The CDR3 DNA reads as TGCAGTGCTACGGCGGGTATCTTATATACGCAGTATTTT. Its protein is CSATAGILYTQYF.

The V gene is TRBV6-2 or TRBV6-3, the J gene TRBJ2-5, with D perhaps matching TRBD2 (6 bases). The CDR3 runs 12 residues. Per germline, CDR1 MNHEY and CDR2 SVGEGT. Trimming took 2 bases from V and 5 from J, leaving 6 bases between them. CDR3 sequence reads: CASSYGRETQYF. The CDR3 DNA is TGTGCCAGCAGTTACGGGAGGGAGACCCAGTACTTC.

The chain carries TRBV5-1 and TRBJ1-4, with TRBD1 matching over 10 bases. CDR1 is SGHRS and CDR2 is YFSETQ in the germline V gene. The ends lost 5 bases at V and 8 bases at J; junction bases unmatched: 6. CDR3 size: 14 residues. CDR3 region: CASRRDRGGEKLFF. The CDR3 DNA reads TGCGCCAGCAGACGGGACAGGGGTGGAGAAAAACTGTTTTTT.

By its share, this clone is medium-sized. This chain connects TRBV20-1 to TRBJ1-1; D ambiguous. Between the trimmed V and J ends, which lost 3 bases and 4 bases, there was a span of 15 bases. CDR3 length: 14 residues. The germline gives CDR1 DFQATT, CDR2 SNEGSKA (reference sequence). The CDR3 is CSARAPPFGTEAFF. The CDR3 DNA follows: TGCAGTGCTAGGGCCCCCCCTTTCGGCACTGAAGCTTTCTTT.

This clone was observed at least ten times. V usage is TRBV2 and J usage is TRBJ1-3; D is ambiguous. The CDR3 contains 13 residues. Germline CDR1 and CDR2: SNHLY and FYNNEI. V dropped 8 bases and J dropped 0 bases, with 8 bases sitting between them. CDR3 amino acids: CASASFSGNTIYF. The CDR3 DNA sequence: TGTGCCAGCGCCTCCTTCTCTGGAAACACCATATATTTT.

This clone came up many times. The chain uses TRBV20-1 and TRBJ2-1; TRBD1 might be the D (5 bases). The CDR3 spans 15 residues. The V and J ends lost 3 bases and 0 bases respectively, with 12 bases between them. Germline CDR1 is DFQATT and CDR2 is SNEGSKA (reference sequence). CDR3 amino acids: CSARKGYSSYNEQFF. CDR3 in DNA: TGCAGTGCTAGGAAGGGGTATAGCTCCTACAATGAGCAGTTCTTC.

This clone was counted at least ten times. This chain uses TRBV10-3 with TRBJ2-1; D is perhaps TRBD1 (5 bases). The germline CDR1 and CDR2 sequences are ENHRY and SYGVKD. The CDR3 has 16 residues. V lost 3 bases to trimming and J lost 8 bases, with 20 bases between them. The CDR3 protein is CAISDPGQGKTDEQFF. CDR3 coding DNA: TGTGCCATCAGTGACCCCGGGCAGGGTAAAACGGATGAGCAGTTCTTC.

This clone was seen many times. Written as DNA, the CDR3 is TGTGCCAGCAGCCACGTTAGCGGGAGGTACTACGAGCAGTACTTC. This gives the protein CASSHVSGRYYEQYF. The chain is built from TRBV14 and TRBJ2-7; 10 bases are a match to TRBD2. Trimming took 3 bases from V and 3 from J; bases not matched to a gene: 5. The CDR3 length is 15 residues. Germline V gene data show CDR1 as SGHDN and CDR2 as FVKESK.

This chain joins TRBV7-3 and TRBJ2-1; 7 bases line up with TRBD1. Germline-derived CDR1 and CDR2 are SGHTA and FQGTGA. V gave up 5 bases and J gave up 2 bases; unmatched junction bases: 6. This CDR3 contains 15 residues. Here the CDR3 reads CASSQIGQAYNEQFF. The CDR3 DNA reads TGTGCCAGCAGCCAAATCGGACAGGCCTACAATGAGCAGTTCTTC.

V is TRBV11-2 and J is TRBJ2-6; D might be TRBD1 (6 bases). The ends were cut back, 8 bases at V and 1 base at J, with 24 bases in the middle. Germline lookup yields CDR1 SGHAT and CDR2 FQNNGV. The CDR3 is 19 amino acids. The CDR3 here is CASGRETGIGNSGANVLTF. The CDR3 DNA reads TGTGCCAGCGGCAGAGAAACAGGGATAGGAAATTCTGGGGCCAACGTCCTGACTTTC.

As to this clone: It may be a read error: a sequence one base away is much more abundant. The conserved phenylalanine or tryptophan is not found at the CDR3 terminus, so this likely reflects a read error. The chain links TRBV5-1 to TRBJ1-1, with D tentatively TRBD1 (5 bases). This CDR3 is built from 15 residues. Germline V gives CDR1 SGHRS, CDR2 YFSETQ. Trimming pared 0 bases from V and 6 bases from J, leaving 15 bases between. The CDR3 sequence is CASSLAAGKGAEAFL. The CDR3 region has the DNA TGCGCCAGCAGCTTGGCCGCAGGGAAGGGAGCTGAAGCTTTCCTT.

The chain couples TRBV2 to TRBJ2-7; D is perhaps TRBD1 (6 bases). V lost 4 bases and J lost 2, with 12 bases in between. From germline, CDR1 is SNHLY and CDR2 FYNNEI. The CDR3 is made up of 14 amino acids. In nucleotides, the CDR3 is TGTGCCAGCAGTGGAATCGGACAGACCTACGAGCAGTACTTC. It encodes CASSGIGQTYEQYF.

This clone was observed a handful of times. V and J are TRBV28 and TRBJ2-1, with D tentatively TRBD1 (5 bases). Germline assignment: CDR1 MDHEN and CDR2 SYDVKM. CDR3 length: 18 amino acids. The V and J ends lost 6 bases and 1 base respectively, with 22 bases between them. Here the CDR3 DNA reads TGTGCCAGCAGCTACTACCATGGGGCACTAAAATCCTACAATGAGCAGTTCTTC. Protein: CASSYYHGALKSYNEQFF.

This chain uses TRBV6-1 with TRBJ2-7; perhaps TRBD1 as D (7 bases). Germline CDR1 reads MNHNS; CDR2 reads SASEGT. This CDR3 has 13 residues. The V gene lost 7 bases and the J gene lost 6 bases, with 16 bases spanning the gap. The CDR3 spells CASNQGGWPEQYF. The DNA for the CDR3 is TGTGCCAGCAACCAGGGGGGCTGGCCCGAGCAGTACTTC.

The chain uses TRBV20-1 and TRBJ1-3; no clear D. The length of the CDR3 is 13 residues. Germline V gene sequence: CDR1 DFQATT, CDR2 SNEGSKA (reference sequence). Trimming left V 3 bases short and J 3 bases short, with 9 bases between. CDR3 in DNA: TGCAGTGCTAGGCCACCAATTGGAAACACCATATATTTT. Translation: CSARPPIGNTIYF.

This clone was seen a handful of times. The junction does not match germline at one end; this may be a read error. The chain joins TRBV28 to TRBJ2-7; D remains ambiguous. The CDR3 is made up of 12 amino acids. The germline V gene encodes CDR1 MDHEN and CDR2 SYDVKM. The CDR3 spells CSSSPRDSRWYF. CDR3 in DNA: TGTTCCAGCAGTCCCCGTGACTCCCGCTGGTACTTC.

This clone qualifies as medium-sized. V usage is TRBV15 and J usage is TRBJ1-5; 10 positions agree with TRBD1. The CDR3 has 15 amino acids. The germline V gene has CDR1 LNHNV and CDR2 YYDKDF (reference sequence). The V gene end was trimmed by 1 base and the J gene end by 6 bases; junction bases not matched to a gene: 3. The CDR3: CATSRGTGGGQPQHF. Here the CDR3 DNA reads TGTGCCACCAGCAGAGGGACAGGGGGAGGTCAGCCCCAGCATTTT.

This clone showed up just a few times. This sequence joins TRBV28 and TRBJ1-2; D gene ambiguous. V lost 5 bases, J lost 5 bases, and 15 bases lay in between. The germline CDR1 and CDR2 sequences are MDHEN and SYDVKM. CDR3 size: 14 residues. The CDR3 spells CASSPLDGGYGYTF. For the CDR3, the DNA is TGTGCCAGCAGTCCGCTTGACGGAGGATATGGCTACACCTTC.

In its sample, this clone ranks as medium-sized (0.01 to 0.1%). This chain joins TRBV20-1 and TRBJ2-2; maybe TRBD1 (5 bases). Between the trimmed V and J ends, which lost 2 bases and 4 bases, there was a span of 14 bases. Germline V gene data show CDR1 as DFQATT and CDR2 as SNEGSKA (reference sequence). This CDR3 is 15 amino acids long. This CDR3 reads CSARSSTGSTGELFF. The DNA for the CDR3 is TGCAGTGCTAGATCGAGCACAGGTTCCACCGGGGAGCTGTTTTTT.

CDR3 region: CASRNVVYSYEQYF. In DNA, the CDR3 is TGTGCCAGCAGGAATGTGGTTTACTCCTACGAGCAGTACTTC. The rearrangement uses TRBV27 and TRBJ2-7, with D unclear. The V and J ends lost 6 bases and 0 bases respectively, with 12 bases between them. The CDR3 consists of 14 residues. Germline lookup yields CDR1 MNHEY and CDR2 SMNVEV (reference sequence).

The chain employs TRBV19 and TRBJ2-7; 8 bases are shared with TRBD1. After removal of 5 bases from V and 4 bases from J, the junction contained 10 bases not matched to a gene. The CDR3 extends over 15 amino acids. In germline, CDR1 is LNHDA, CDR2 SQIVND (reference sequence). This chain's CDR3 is CASSPMGGQEYEQYF. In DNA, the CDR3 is TGTGCCAGTAGTCCCATGGGGGGACAGGAGTACGAGCAGTACTTC.